Listed below are T cell receptor beta chains from one sample, sequenced in a study of T cell responses to AZD1222 COVID-19 vaccine. The method was immunoSEQ multiplex PCR; TCRdb's version includes in-frame clones alone and lacks a portion of them. This sample yields 85,000 to 120,000 clones, of which 84% are seen a single time; approximately 15% belongs to the top ten. Material: peripheral blood, obtained on day 0 of AZD1222 vaccination. The receptors derive from an adult in good health. Each CDR3 is given with its conserved first and last residue.

CDR3 protein: CASSQDVVSPLHF
V gene: TRBV4-3
J gene: TRBJ1-6

CDR3 protein: CASSKGEITGNTIYF
V gene: TRBV19
J gene: TRBJ1-3

CDR3 protein: CASSLRQGPYEQYF
V gene: TRBV6-5
J gene: TRBJ2-7

CDR3 protein: CASSLSRGDNSPLHF
V gene: TRBV4-2
J gene: TRBJ1-6

CDR3 protein: CASSLSSGLAGYNEQFF
V gene: TRBV7-3
J gene: TRBJ2-1

CDR3 protein: CATSPGSLAVGTGELFF
V gene: TRBV24-1
J gene: TRBJ2-2

CDR3 protein: CSASRDTGNQPQHF
V gene: TRBV20-1
J gene: TRBJ1-5

CDR3 protein: CASSSADSNTEAFF
V gene: TRBV5-1
J gene: TRBJ1-1

CDR3 protein: CASSSDGPQGEKLFF
V gene: TRBV5-1
J gene: TRBJ1-4

CDR3 protein: CASSRLALGTDTQYF
V gene: TRBV18
J gene: TRBJ2-3

CDR3 protein: CASSYSTSGSHNEQFF
V gene: TRBV6-2/TRBV6-3
J gene: TRBJ2-1

CDR3 protein: CASSFEGVGSEAFF
V gene: TRBV7-8
J gene: TRBJ1-1

CDR3 protein: CASSFQSSGSRETQYF
V gene: TRBV28
J gene: TRBJ2-5

CDR3 protein: CASSMGLAGVGEQFF
V gene: TRBV4-1
J gene: TRBJ2-1

CDR3 protein: CAWSRPTTGNTEAFF
V gene: TRBV30
J gene: TRBJ1-1

CDR3 protein: CASSFQGNTEAFF
V gene: TRBV5-1
J gene: TRBJ1-1

CDR3 protein: CASSKQGAFYGYTF
V gene: TRBV2
J gene: TRBJ1-2

CDR3 protein: CASSQVMTGESYEQYF
V gene: TRBV4-2
J gene: TRBJ2-7

CDR3 protein: CASSRTGGTLSLHF
V gene: TRBV7-8
J gene: TRBJ1-6

CDR3 protein: CASSLGVAEETQYF
V gene: TRBV7-9
J gene: TRBJ2-5

CDR3 protein: CASSSGQGMTQYF
V gene: TRBV12-3/TRBV12-4
J gene: TRBJ2-5

CDR3 protein: CASSLVGVGTEAFF
V gene: TRBV5-1
J gene: TRBJ1-1

CDR3 protein: CASSSLAGAGFQFF
V gene: TRBV7-2
J gene: TRBJ2-1

CDR3 protein: CASSLEMGGELFF
V gene: TRBV5-4
J gene: TRBJ2-2

CDR3 protein: CASRMAGGHYGYTF
V gene: TRBV19
J gene: TRBJ1-2

CDR3 protein: CASHRRQRNTEAFF
V gene: TRBV5-6
J gene: TRBJ1-1

CDR3 protein: CASSPNLLLNEKLFF
V gene: TRBV4-2
J gene: TRBJ1-4

CDR3 protein: CATSESGGGTDTQYF
V gene: TRBV24-1
J gene: TRBJ2-3

CDR3 protein: CASSWDVGYGYNEQFF
V gene: TRBV5-1
J gene: TRBJ2-1

CDR3 protein: CASRTGSHYEQFF
V gene: TRBV28
J gene: TRBJ2-1

CDR3 protein: CASSQATGTGYNYGYTF
V gene: TRBV14
J gene: TRBJ1-2

CDR3 protein: CASSSRSGTPFPPLHF
V gene: TRBV11-3
J gene: TRBJ1-6

CDR3 protein: CASSHTGFSYNEQFF
V gene: TRBV4-3
J gene: TRBJ2-1

CDR3 protein: CASSSRGLGDYGYTF
V gene: TRBV11-2
J gene: TRBJ1-2

CDR3 protein: CASNPGTTNYGYTF
V gene: TRBV6-5
J gene: TRBJ1-2

CDR3 protein: CASSRKGQGVEKLFF
V gene: TRBV3-1/TRBV3-2
J gene: TRBJ1-4

CDR3 protein: CASSEALRGTEAFF
V gene: TRBV6-1
J gene: TRBJ1-1

CDR3 protein: CASTPGGKYYGYTF
V gene: TRBV6-5
J gene: TRBJ1-2

CDR3 protein: CATGQAHGYTF
V gene: TRBV6-5
J gene: TRBJ1-2

CDR3 protein: CASSREQGLQPQHF
V gene: TRBV2
J gene: TRBJ1-5

CDR3 protein: CASSLVDRGVNEQYF
V gene: TRBV6-5
J gene: TRBJ2-7

CDR3 protein: CASSQGVAGSSYNEQFF
V gene: TRBV3-1/TRBV3-2
J gene: TRBJ2-1

CDR3 protein: CASSLAVIRQETQYF
V gene: TRBV7-2
J gene: TRBJ2-5

CDR3 protein: CASTKGQYNQPQHF
V gene: TRBV2
J gene: TRBJ1-5

CDR3 protein: CASSLERGSAEAFF
V gene: TRBV11-2
J gene: TRBJ1-1